This record covers a single T cell receptor (beta chain). Its specificity is not known. The data belong to a study of vaccination and CD4 T cells after COVID-19. Overall study: Two of the convalescents were Hispanic, and convalescents were six males and four females. Overlapping SARS-CoV-2, HCoV-NL63, HCoV-OC43 and HCoV-229E spike peptides were used to stimulate cells.

Treatment indicated: roughly ten-day PBMC culture with coronavirus spike peptide pools or control peptides (ViraFEST assay). Positivity by PCR occurred from March to December 2020, a period that predated US Alpha, Beta and Delta variants. Sequenced with the Oncomine TCR Beta short-read assay was DNA taken from cultured CD4+ T cells. MiXCR, run by TCRdb on the PCR reads, gives a single entry per CDR3 protein. The repertoire holds some 13,000 distinct CDR3 sequences, with about 26% as singletons. Sequencing was carried out using CD4+ T cells from blood, cultured in vitro. The sequence came from a human donor who had recovered from COVID-19.

The CDR3 protein is CASSLDRESPLHF. Here the CDR3 DNA reads TGCGCCAGCAGCTTGGACAGGGAATCACCCCTCCACTTT. The J gene is TRBJ1-6, the V gene TRBV5-1; maybe TRBD1 (6 bases). The CDR3 runs 13 residues. The V gene lost 0 bases and the J gene lost 10 bases, with 8 bases spanning the gap. CDR1 is SGHRS, CDR2 YFSETQ, per germline.